A single sample gave rise to the 5 T cell receptor beta chains below, sequenced in a study of T cell responses to AZD1222 COVID-19 vaccine. Clones were read by immunoSEQ multiplex PCR, and TCRdb kept only the in-frame ones, dropping some. The sample includes approximately 110,000 clones, around 90% of them seen just once. This material consisted of peripheral blood, taken on day 0 of MenACWY control vaccination. The receptors come from an adult in good health.

The V gene is TRBV15, the J gene TRBJ2-1; D uncertain. Germline CDR1 reads LNHNV; CDR2 reads YYDKDF (reference sequence). There are 16 residues in the CDR3. V dropped 2 bases and J dropped 1 base, with 12 bases sitting between them. Here the CDR3 reads CATSRSRGESYNEQFF. CDR3 coding DNA: TGTGCCACCAGCAGATCGAGAGGAGAGTCCTACAATGAGCAGTTCTTC. The variable domain in full, completed from reference TRBV15 and TRBJ2-1, reads DAMVIQNPRYQVTQFGKPVTLSCSQTLNHNVMYWYQQKSSQAPKLLFHYYDKDFNNEADTPDNFQSRRPNTSFCFLDIRSPGLGDTAMYLCATSRSRGESYNEQFFGPGTRLTVL.

The rearrangement joins TRBV9 to TRBJ1-2; unclear D gene. The V end lost 4 bases, the J end lost 4 bases, and 11 bases lay between the germline ends. The germline gives CDR1 SGDLS, CDR2 YYNGEE. This CDR3 region has 13 residues. The CDR3 nucleotides are TGTGCCAGCAGCCTCCCCGACTCCTATGGCTACACCTTC. It translates to CASSLPDSYGYTF.

The chain links TRBV5-1 to TRBJ2-1; perhaps TRBD2 as D (6 bases). Trimming took off 0 bases at V and 12 bases at J, with 16 bases between the two ends. This CDR3 region has 14 residues. Germline V CDR1 and CDR2: SGHRS, YFSETQ. DNA for the CDR3: TGCGCCAGCAGCTTGGACCCGGGACTCCCAGGGCAGTTCTTC. Its protein product is CASSLDPGLPGQFF.

CDR3 sequence reads: CASSPSRLAGGNEQFF. The DNA for the CDR3 is TGTGCCAGCAGCCCGAGCCGACTAGCGGGGGGGAATGAGCAGTTCTTC. The chain recombines TRBV7-3 with TRBJ2-1; 14 bases align to TRBD2. From germline, CDR1 is SGHTA and CDR2 FQGTGA. The CDR3 sequence is 16 residues long. The ends lost 5 bases at V and 7 bases at J; junction bases unmatched: 7.

This chain links TRBV28 with TRBJ1-2; weak D call: TRBD1 (6 bases). This CDR3 is 14 amino acids long. Trimming shortened V by 5 bases and J by 2 bases, and 12 bases separated the two germline ends. Germline values: CDR1 MDHEN, CDR2 SYDVKM. As DNA, the CDR3 is TGTGCCAGCAGTCGCAGGGGATACAACTATGGCTACACCTTC. It is translated as CASSRRGYNYGYTF.